This T cell receptor beta chain comes out of a study of cytomegalovirus exposure and HLA in healthy donors. The primer mix had 60 Vbeta and 13 Jbeta primers. Clones were sequenced by immunoSEQ multiplex PCR, and TCRdb holds only the in-frame ones, with some missing. The repertoire holds roughly 120,000 clones, with roughly 81% as singletons. The CDR3 contains 16 residues. Germline V gives CDR1 SGHTA, CDR2 FQGNSA. As to this clone: What it recognizes is unknown.

Study-level findings and limits: In all likelihood, a cluster of highly shared sequence variants was a sequencing artifact.

The V and J genes are TRBV7-2 and TRBJ2-5, with D perhaps TRBD1 (6 bases). Matching the DNA end better, TRBJ2-7 makes the J call doubtful. Input material: PBMCs. The clonotype was recovered from a woman aged 30 to 39 in good health and CMV-seronegative. The DNA for the CDR3 is TGTGCCAGCAGCTCCTATCAGAGGGGGAGCTCCTACGAGCAGTACTTC. It translates to CASSSYQRGSSYEQYF.